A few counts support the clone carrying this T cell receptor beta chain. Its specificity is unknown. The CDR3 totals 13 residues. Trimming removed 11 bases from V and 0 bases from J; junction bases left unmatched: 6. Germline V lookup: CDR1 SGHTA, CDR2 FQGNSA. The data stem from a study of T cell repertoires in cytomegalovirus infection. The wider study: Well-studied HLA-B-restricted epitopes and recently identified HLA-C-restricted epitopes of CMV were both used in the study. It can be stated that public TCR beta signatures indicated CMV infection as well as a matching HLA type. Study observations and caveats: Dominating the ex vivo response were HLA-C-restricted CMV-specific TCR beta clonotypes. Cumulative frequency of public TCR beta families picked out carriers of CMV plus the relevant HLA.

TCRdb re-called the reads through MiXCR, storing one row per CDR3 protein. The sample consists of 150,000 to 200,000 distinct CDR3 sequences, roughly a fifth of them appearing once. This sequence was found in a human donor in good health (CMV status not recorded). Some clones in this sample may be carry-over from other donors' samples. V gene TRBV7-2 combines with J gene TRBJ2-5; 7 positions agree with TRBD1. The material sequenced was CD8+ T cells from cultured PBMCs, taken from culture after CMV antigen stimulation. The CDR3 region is CASSQGDQETQYF. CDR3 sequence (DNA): TGTGCCTCATCCCAGGGGGACCAAGAGACCCAGTACTTC.